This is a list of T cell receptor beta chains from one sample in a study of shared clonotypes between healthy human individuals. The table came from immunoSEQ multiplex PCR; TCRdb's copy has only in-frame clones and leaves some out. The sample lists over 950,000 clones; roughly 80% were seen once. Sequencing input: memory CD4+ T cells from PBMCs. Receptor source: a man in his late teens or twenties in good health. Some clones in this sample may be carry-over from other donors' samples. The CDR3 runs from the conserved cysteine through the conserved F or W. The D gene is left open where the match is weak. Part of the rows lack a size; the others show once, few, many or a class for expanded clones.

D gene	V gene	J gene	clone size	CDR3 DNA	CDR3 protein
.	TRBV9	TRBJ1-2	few	TGTGCCAGCAGCGTAGACAGAAATTATGGCTACACCTTC	CASSVDRNYGYTF
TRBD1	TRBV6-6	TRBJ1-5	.	TGTGCCAGCAGGGGGGACAGGGACAATCAGCCCCAGCATTTT	CASRGDRDNQPQHF
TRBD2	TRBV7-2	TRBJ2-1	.	TGTGCCAGCAGCTTGGGACTACCTCCATACAATGAGCAGTTCTTC	CASSLGLPPYNEQFF
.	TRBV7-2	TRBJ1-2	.	TGTGCCAGCAGCTTAACCTATGGCTACACCTTC	CASSLTYGYTF
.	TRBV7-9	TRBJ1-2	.	TGTGCCAGCAGCGCCCCCCGCGACAGAGATAACTATGGCTACACCTTC	CASSAPRDRDNYGYTF
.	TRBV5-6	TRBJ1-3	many	TGTGCCAGCAGCTCTATTACTGGGTACACCATATATTTT	CASSSITGYTIYF
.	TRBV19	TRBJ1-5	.	TGTGCCAGTAGTATAGAAGGGGTGAGCAATCAGCCCCAGCATTTT	CASSIEGVSNQPQHF
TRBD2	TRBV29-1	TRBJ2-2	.	TGCAGCGCCACCGGGACTAGTCATACCGGGGAGCTGTTTTTT	CSATGTSHTGELFF
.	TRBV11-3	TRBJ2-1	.	TGTGCCAGCAGCTCGGACTACCGGAGGTCATATGAGCAGTTCTTC	CASSSDYRRSYEQFF
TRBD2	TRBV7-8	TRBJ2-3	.	TGTGCCAGCAGCTTAAACGGGAGGGGGGATACGCAGTATTTT	CASSLNGRGDTQYF
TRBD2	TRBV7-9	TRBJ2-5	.	TGTGCCAGCAGCTTAGAACTAGCGGGACGAGAGACCCAGTACTTC	CASSLELAGRETQYF
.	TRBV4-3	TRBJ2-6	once	TGCGCCAGCAGCCAAGCGAATTCTGGGGCCAACGTCCTGACTTTC	CASSQANSGANVLTF
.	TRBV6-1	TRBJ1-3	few	TGTGCCAGCAGTGAAGGCGGCTCCTCTGGAAACACCATATATTTT	CASSEGGSSGNTIYF
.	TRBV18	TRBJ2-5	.	TGTGCCAGCTCACAAAACAGGGTCGAAGGAGAGACCCAGTACTTC	CASSQNRVEGETQYF
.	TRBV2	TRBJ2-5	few	TGTGCCAGCACCTGGGGGGGGGCCTTGGAGACCCAGTACTTC	CASTWGGALETQYF
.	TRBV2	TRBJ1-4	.	TGTGCCAGCATCAGTTACGAAAAACTGTTTTTT	CASISYEKLFF
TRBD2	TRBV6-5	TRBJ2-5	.	TGTGCCAGCCCCCCGGGACTAGCGGTCCAAGAGACCCAGTACTTC	CASPPGLAVQETQYF
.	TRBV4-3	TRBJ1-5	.	TGCGCCAGCAGCCAAGACAGGGGTAACCAGCCCCAACATTTT	CASSQDRGNQPQHF
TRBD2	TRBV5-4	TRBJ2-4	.	TGTGCCAGCAGCTCCAAGGAGGGCGGGAGTACCCCGGGCATTCAGTACTTC	CASSSKEGGSTPGIQYF
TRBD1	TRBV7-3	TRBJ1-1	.	TGTGCCAGCAGCTTGCAGGGACAGATGAACACTGAAGCTTTCTTT	CASSLQGQMNTEAFF
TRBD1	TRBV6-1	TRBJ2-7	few	TGTGCCAGCAGTGAGCCCCGACAGGGTATTACCTACGAGCAGTACTTC	CASSEPRQGITYEQYF
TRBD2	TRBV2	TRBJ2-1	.	TGTGCCAGCGGACTAGCGGAGTACAATGAGCAGTTCTTC	CASGLAEYNEQFF
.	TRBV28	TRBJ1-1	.	TGTGCCAGCAGTTTACCAGGCCTGGGGGCTTTCTTT	CASSLPGLGAFF
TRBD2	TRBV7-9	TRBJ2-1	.	TGTGCCAGCAGCACTAGCGGGAGGGAGGATGAGCAGTTCTTC	CASSTSGREDEQFF